The rows below give T cell receptor beta chains drawn from one sample of a study of PD-1 blockade in classical Hodgkin lymphoma. Clones were sequenced by immunoSEQ multiplex PCR, and TCRdb holds only the in-frame ones, with some missing. The data hold 20,000 to 30,000 clones, with approximately 80% observed a single time. Source: peripheral blood mononuclear cells (PBMCs), taken before the second cycle of nivolumab. The receptors were sampled from a human donor with classical Hodgkin lymphoma. The CDR3 runs from the conserved cysteine through the conserved F or W. D genes are given only for firm matches. Some rows have no size entry. The others give once, few or many, or a class for an expanded clone.

- | TRBD1 | TRBJ1-2 | TRBV28 | CASSPPGQIYGYTF | TGTGCCAGCAGTCCCCCGGGACAGATCTATGGCTACACCTTC
- | TRBD1 | TRBJ1-4 | TRBV4-1 | CASSLRGWDRAEKLFF | TGCGCCAGCAGCCTTAGGGGGTGGGACAGGGCTGAAAAACTGTTTTTT
- | - | TRBJ2-7 | TRBV5-1 | CASSLVAGQNYEQYF | TGCGCCAGCAGCTTGGTGGCAGGGCAAAACTACGAGCAGTACTTC
- | - | TRBJ1-2 | TRBV5-1 | CASSPRAANYGYTF | TGCGCCAGCAGCCCCAGGGCGGCTAACTATGGCTACACCTTC
- | TRBD2 | TRBJ2-1 | TRBV7-2 | CASSLRPVPTSGINNEQFF | TGTGCCAGCAGCTTACGCCCTGTTCCTACTAGCGGTATCAACAATGAGCAGTTCTTC
- | - | TRBJ2-3 | TRBV7-2 | CASSLASGPPTDTQYF | TGTGCCAGCAGCTTAGCATCCGGGCCGCCCACAGATACGCAGTATTTT
- | - | TRBJ1-6 | TRBV6-5 | CASKLGGSPLHF | TGTGCCAGCAAGTTAGGTGGTTCACCCCTCCACTTT
- | TRBD1 | TRBJ2-7 | TRBV2 | CATGQGAYEQYF | TGTGCCACCGGACAGGGGGCATACGAGCAGTACTTC
- | - | TRBJ2-3 | TRBV7-9 | CASSLPSGTDTQYF | TGTGCCAGCAGCTTACCCTCGGGCACAGATACGCAGTATTTT
- | - | TRBJ2-7 | TRBV10-3 | CAISESEWTQYYEQYF | TGTGCCATCAGTGAGTCTGAGTGGACTCAATACTACGAGCAGTACTTC
once | TRBD1 | TRBJ2-2 | TRBV30 | CAWSTGQGATGELFF | TGTGCCTGGAGTACGGGACAGGGGGCGACCGGGGAGCTGTTTTTT
- | TRBD1 | TRBJ1-5 | TRBV6-1 | CASSALTGGKGSNQPQHF | TGTGCCAGCAGTGCCTTAACAGGGGGTAAGGGTAGCAATCAGCCCCAGCATTTT
- | TRBD1 | TRBJ1-6 | TRBV7-9 | CASSAALGTGYNSPLHF | TGTGCCAGCAGCGCCGCGTTAGGGACAGGGTATAATTCACCCCTCCACTTT
once | - | TRBJ2-7 | TRBV20-1 | CSARVGDLQYF | TGCAGTGCTAGAGTAGGGGACTTACAGTACTTC
- | - | TRBJ1-5 | TRBV6-1 | CASSDRWDQPQHF | TGTGCCAGCAGTGATAGGTGGGATCAGCCCCAGCATTTT
- | - | TRBJ2-2 | TRBV29-1 | CSVGHTGELFF | TGCAGCGTTGGACACACCGGGGAGCTGTTTTTT
- | TRBD1 | TRBJ2-7 | TRBV10-3 | CAISTGTGGNEQYF | TGTGCCATCAGTACCGGGACAGGGGGAAACGAGCAGTACTTC
- | TRBD2 | TRBJ2-7 | TRBV7-2 | CASSLVVFASGGAEGEQYF | TGTGCCAGCAGCTTAGTGGTTTTCGCTAGCGGGGGGGCTGAGGGCGAGCAGTACTTC
- | TRBD1 | TRBJ1-5 | TRBV19 | CASSALRDRGRNQPQHF | TGTGCCAGTAGTGCCCTAAGGGACAGGGGGAGAAATCAGCCCCAGCATTTT
- | - | TRBJ1-2 | TRBV25-1 | CASSELGVLKGYTF | TGTGCCAGCAGTGAATTGGGAGTCTTAAAAGGCTACACCTTC
- | TRBD1 | TRBJ2-1 | TRBV19 | CASSTPGTAYYNEQFF | TGTGCCAGTAGTACCCCCGGGACAGCCTATTACAATGAGCAGTTCTTC
- | - | TRBJ1-1 | TRBV11-2 | CASSWGTGRYEAFF | TGTGCCAGCAGCTGGGGAACAGGGAGGTATGAAGCTTTCTTT
- | TRBD1 | TRBJ1-1 | TRBV6-4 | CASRGQGAGGTEAFF | TGTGCCAGCAGAGGACAGGGAGCAGGAGGCACTGAAGCTTTCTTT
few | - | TRBJ2-2 | TRBV7-5 | CARSLEVQGRTGELFF | TGTGCCAGAAGCTTAGAGGTCCAGGGAAGAACCGGGGAGCTGTTTTTT
- | TRBD1 | TRBJ2-7 | TRBV11-2 | CASSFGTGGSYEQYF | TGTGCCAGCAGCTTCGGGACAGGGGGCTCCTACGAGCAGTACTTC
- | - | TRBJ2-2 | TRBV4-3 | CASSQDPVAGELFF | TGCGCCAGCAGCCAAGACCCGGTTGCCGGGGAGCTGTTTTTT
- | - | TRBJ2-4 | TRBV5-5 | CASSLGQGLAKNIQYF | TGTGCCAGCAGCTTGGGGCAGGGGCTAGCCAAAAACATTCAGTACTTC
- | - | TRBJ2-6 | TRBV4-1 | CASSQVGSGANVLTF | TGCGCCAGCAGCCAAGTGGGATCTGGGGCCAACGTCCTGACTTTC
few | - | TRBJ2-7 | TRBV11-2 | CASSLGLSTYEQYF | TGTGCCAGCAGCCTGGGACTCTCTACCTACGAGCAGTACTTC
- | TRBD1 | TRBJ2-5 | TRBV7-8 | CASSWNRGNQETQYF | TGTGCCAGCAGCTGGAACAGGGGGAACCAAGAGACCCAGTACTTC
- | TRBD1 | TRBJ2-7 | TRBV7-8 | CASSLGPGQSSYEQYF | TGTGCCAGCAGCTTAGGGCCGGGACAGAGCTCCTACGAGCAGTACTTC
- | - | TRBJ1-2 | TRBV6-5 | CASSYLGGGGYGYTF | TGTGCCAGCAGTTATCTTGGGGGCGGTGGCTATGGCTACACCTTC
- | TRBD2 | TRBJ2-3 | TRBV11-2 | CASSQGLAGGGDTQYF | TGTGCCAGCAGCCAGGGACTAGCGGGGGGAGGAGATACGCAGTATTTT
few | - | TRBJ2-1 | TRBV4-3 | CASSQEETAVYNEQFF | TGCGCCAGCAGCCAAGAAGAGACGGCTGTGTATAATGAGCAGTTCTTC
- | TRBD2 | TRBJ2-3 | TRBV5-8 | CASSFSYSGGDRDTQYF | TGTGCCAGCAGCTTTTCTTATAGCGGGGGGGATAGAGATACGCAGTATTTT
- | - | TRBJ1-2 | TRBV4-1 | CASSQDLRVYGYTF | TGCGCCAGCAGCCAAGACCTCAGGGTCTATGGCTACACCTTC
- | - | TRBJ2-2 | TRBV6-1 | CASTLEVFTGELFF | TGTGCCAGCACGCTAGAGGTTTTCACCGGGGAGCTGTTTTTT